These 19 T cell receptor beta chains came from one sample sequenced in a study of T cells after posttransplantation cyclophosphamide. Here immunoSEQ multiplex PCR was the method, and the copy in TCRdb shows in-frame clones only, minus some. The sample has some 64,000 clones, roughly 95% seen once. The source material was PBMCs. All receptors derive from a woman in her 30s in good health and a related stem cell transplant donor.

This chain uses TRBV29-1 with TRBJ1-3, with 9 bases aligning to TRBD1. Trimming cost V 6 bases and J 1 base; bases outside gene matches: 10. The germline V gene encodes CDR1 SQVTM and CDR2 ANQGSEA. The CDR3 is made up of 16 amino acids. The CDR3 reads CSVTQGAPNSGNTIYF. The CDR3 DNA reads TGCAGCGTGACACAGGGGGCGCCGAATTCTGGAAACACCATATATTTT.

The J gene is TRBJ2-1, the V gene TRBV6-4; 13 nucleotides align to TRBD2. The ends lost 0 bases at V and 8 bases at J; junction bases unmatched: 1. The germline gives CDR1 MRHNA, CDR2 SNTAGT. This CDR3 has 15 residues. This chain's CDR3 is CASSDSTSGGYEQFF. The CDR3 DNA sequence: TGTGCCAGCAGTGACTCGACTAGCGGGGGGTATGAGCAGTTCTTC.

This chain connects TRBV19 to TRBJ2-7, with D maybe TRBD2 (6 bases). Germline loops: CDR1 LNHDA, CDR2 SQIVND (reference sequence). CDR3 length equals 14 residues. V shed 7 bases and J shed 6 bases, with 19 bases lying between them. As DNA, the CDR3 is TGTGCCAGTAAGGTAGGCAGGGAGGTTGGCGAGCAGTACTTC. This codes for CASKVGREVGEQYF.

The V call is TRBV27, the J call TRBJ1-5; the D is unclear. Deletions cut 4 bases from V and 0 bases from J, with 4 bases between. The germline V gene has CDR1 MNHEY and CDR2 SMNVEV (reference sequence). This CDR3 contains 13 residues. Here the CDR3 DNA reads TGTGCCAGCAGTTGGAGTAGCAATCAGCCCCAGCATTTT. It specifies CASSWSSNQPQHF.

The chain joins TRBV11-2 to TRBJ2-1, with a weak D call TRBD2 (6 bases). The CDR3 is made up of 16 amino acids. Trimming pared 5 bases from V and 4 bases from J, leaving 18 bases between. CDR1 and CDR2 from the germline V gene are SGHAT and FQNNGV. The CDR3 coding sequence is TGTGCCAGCAGCCGCGGGACCGATTTATATTACAATGAGCAGTTCTTC. Its protein product is CASSRGTDLYYNEQFF.

The chain has TRBV5-1 and TRBJ1-2; no clear D. Germline V lookup: CDR1 SGHRS, CDR2 YFSETQ. The V gene lost 0 bases and the J gene lost 6 bases, with 9 bases spanning the gap. The CDR3 is made up of 13 amino acids. The CDR3 DNA reads TGCGCCAGCAGCTTGGCGGCAGTGGATGGCTACACCTTC. Translation gives CASSLAAVDGYTF.

The chain has TRBV9 and TRBJ2-3; D call uncertain. V was pared by 0 bases and J by 4 bases, with 12 bases between. The CDR3 spans 15 residues. Germline CDR1 is SGDLS and CDR2 is YYNGEE. CDR3 nucleotides: TGTGCCAGCAGCGTAGTGACCAGCGCGGCAGATACGCAGTATTTT. It yields the protein CASSVVTSAADTQYF.

The J gene is TRBJ1-6, the V gene TRBV19; TRBD1 might be the D (5 bases). This CDR3 is 17 amino acids long. Trimming removed 3 bases from V and 6 bases from J, with 18 bases in between. Germline loops: CDR1 LNHDA, CDR2 SQIVND (reference sequence). The CDR3: CASSIHPGLRPNSPLHF. The DNA of the CDR3 is TGTGCCAGTAGTATCCACCCAGGGTTAAGGCCTAATTCACCCCTCCACTTT.

The chain recombines TRBV27 with TRBJ2-7, with 8 positions matching TRBD1. V dropped 5 bases and J dropped 0; count of bases not matched to a gene: 9. Germline CDR1 MNHEY, CDR2 SMNVEV (reference sequence). This CDR3 has 16 amino acids. The CDR3 sequence: CASSPLTGVPSYEQYF. The CDR3 DNA reads as TGTGCCAGCAGTCCTCTGACAGGGGTCCCCTCCTACGAGCAGTACTTC.

The V call is TRBV27, the J call TRBJ1-1, with a tentative D call TRBD1 (5 bases). CDR1 MNHEY and CDR2 SMNVEV come from the germline V gene (reference sequence). V gave up 8 bases and J gave up 0 bases, with 16 bases separating them. This CDR3 contains 15 residues. DNA for the CDR3: TGTGCCAGCCTTCGGGCCCGGGGCCTGAACACTGAAGCTTTCTTT. This sequence encodes CASLRARGLNTEAFF.

CDR3 nucleotides: TGTGCCAGCAGTGCCCGACAGGGAGGGGACGAGCAGTACTTC. Amino acids: CASSARQGGDEQYF. The V and J genes are TRBV6-1 and TRBJ2-7, with D tentatively TRBD1 or TRBD2 (7 bases each). V was cut by 4 bases and J by 5 bases, with 15 bases left in between. Germline assignment: CDR1 MNHNS and CDR2 SASEGT. The CDR3 length is 14 residues.

The chain has TRBV2 and TRBJ1-1; 10 bases match TRBD1. Germline V gives CDR1 SNHLY, CDR2 FYNNEI. The CDR3 is 16 amino acids. Trimming took 7 bases from V and 3 from J; bases not matched to a gene: 11. The CDR3 protein is CASIRTGGYSDTEAFF. The CDR3 DNA reads TGTGCCAGCATCAGGACAGGGGGTTATTCGGACACTGAAGCTTTCTTT.

This clone was counted a single time. V and J are TRBV5-4 and TRBJ1-1; 7 bases are shared with TRBD1. CDR1 and CDR2 (germline): SGHNT, YYREEE (reference sequence). V lost 9 bases and J lost 1; bases outside the gene matches: 15. The CDR3 runs 16 residues. DNA for the CDR3: TGTGCCACCAAGCAGGGGGGCGCCTTACGGAACACTGAAGCTTTCTTT. Translation: CATKQGGALRNTEAFF. Using reference TRBV5-4 and TRBJ1-1 for the parts outside the CDR3, the full variable domain is ETGVTQSPTHLIKTRGQQVTLRCSSQSGHNTVSWYQQALGQGPQFIFQYYREEENGRGNFPPRFSGLQFPNYSSELNVNALELDDSALYLCATKQGGALRNTEAFFGQGTRLTVV.

This sequence joins TRBV10-3 and TRBJ1-1; D unresolved. The ends were cut back, 7 bases at V and 4 bases at J, with 16 bases in the middle. The CDR3 is made up of 14 amino acids. The germline CDR1 and CDR2 sequences are ENHRY and SYGVKD. CDR3 sequence: CAITPGTRRTEAFF. DNA of the CDR3: TGTGCCATCACCCCGGGAACCCGTCGCACTGAAGCTTTCTTT.

The chain recombines TRBV6-1 with TRBJ1-2; D uncertain. Trimming cost V 2 bases and J 7 bases, with 14 bases left between them. Germline lookup yields CDR1 MNHNS and CDR2 SASEGT. CDR3 length: 14 amino acids. CDR3 residues: CASSETPFLGGYTF. CDR3 sequence (DNA): TGTGCCAGCAGTGAAACCCCTTTCCTGGGTGGCTACACCTTC.

V gene TRBV28 combines with J gene TRBJ2-2; no firm D call. The CDR3 sequence is 16 residues long. With 4 bases removed from V and 0 bases from J, the gap between germline ends came to 12 bases. Germline V gene data show CDR1 as MDHEN and CDR2 as SYDVKM. The CDR3 is CASSSKFRTNTGELFF. CDR3 DNA: TGTGCCAGCAGTTCAAAATTCCGGACGAACACCGGGGAGCTGTTTTTT.

This rearrangement joins TRBV5-6 to TRBJ2-3, with TRBD1 matching over 8 bases. Germline CDR1 is SGHDT and CDR2 is YYEEEE. Trimming at V came to 4 bases and at J to 11 bases, leaving 6 bases not matched to a gene. The length of the CDR3 is 12 residues. For the CDR3, the DNA is TGTGCCAGCAGCCAGACAGGGGATCGGCAGTATTTT. Translated, it gives CASSQTGDRQYF.

This clone was detected once. The chain uses TRBV14 and TRBJ1-1; no clear D gene. The ends were cut back, 1 base at V and 1 base at J, with 10 bases in the middle. Germline CDR1 is SGHDN and CDR2 is FVKESK. The CDR3 runs 15 residues. The CDR3 region has the DNA TGTGCCAGCAGCCAAGTATTGACCTCGAACACTGAAGCTTTCTTT. As protein: CASSQVLTSNTEAFF.

This chain connects TRBV18 to TRBJ1-1; no clear D gene. This CDR3 is 16 amino acids long. Germline CDR1 KGHSH, CDR2 LQKENI. The V gene lost 3 bases and the J gene lost 4 bases, with 18 bases spanning the gap. CDR3 sequence reads: CASSPNLPGRSTEAFF. Here the CDR3 DNA reads TGTGCCAGCTCACCGAATCTCCCGGGCCGGAGCACTGAAGCTTTCTTT.